The rows below give T cell receptor beta chains drawn from one sample of a study of early T cells in non-severe SARS-CoV-2 infection. Using its own MiXCR run on the 5' RACE reads, TCRdb lists one record per CDR3 protein. The table lists over 55,000 distinct CDR3 sequences, roughly 8.8% of them singletons. The sequenced sample consisted of whole blood. The receptor source for this set is an adult who was a healthcare worker with PCR-confirmed SARS-CoV-2 infection or an uninfected control (not recorded which). The CDR3 runs from the conserved cysteine through the conserved F or W. The D gene is left open where the match is weak. Clone size, where shown, is once, few, many, or a class for clones that have expanded.

J | D | size | V | DNA | CDR3
TRBJ2-2 | NA | NA | TRBV20-1 | TGCAGTGCTAGGAAGACTTTTGACATCGACGGGGAGCTGTTTTTT | CSARKTFDIDGELFF
TRBJ2-1 | NA | NA | TRBV12-3/TRBV12-4 | TGTGCCAGCAGCACCGGGACAGAGCAGTTCTTC | CASSTGTEQFF
TRBJ1-3 | TRBD1 | few | TRBV12-3/TRBV12-4 | TGTGCCAGCAGTTTAGGGGCAGGGGGCTCCGGAAACACCATATATTTT | CASSLGAGGSGNTIYF
TRBJ1-5 | NA | NA | TRBV29-1 | TGCAGCGCTTCGCAGGGAGGCAATCAGCCCCAGCATTTT | CSASQGGNQPQHF
TRBJ2-3 | TRBD2 | NA | TRBV5-4 | TGTGCCAGCAGCATGGGGACTAGCAGTGATACGCAGTATTTT | CASSMGTSSDTQYF
TRBJ2-3 | TRBD1 | few | TRBV12-3/TRBV12-4 | TGTGCCAGCAGTTCACAAGGGGGCGATACGCAGTATTTT | CASSSQGGDTQYF
TRBJ1-2 | NA | few | TRBV6-6 | TGTGCCAGCAGTTACTCGAGGGACTATGGCTACACCTTC | CASSYSRDYGYTF
TRBJ1-2 | NA | NA | TRBV7-4 | TGTGCCAGCAGCTCCCCGCGGGCGGAAGGAAACTATGGCTACACCTTC | CASSSPRAEGNYGYTF
TRBJ1-1 | NA | NA | TRBV20-1 | TGCAGTGCTAGAGATCGTCTAAAGGGCACTGAAGCTTTCTTT | CSARDRLKGTEAFF
TRBJ2-1 | NA | few | TRBV29-1 | TGCAGCGTACGTGACTACGAGCAGTTCTTC | CSVRDYEQFF
TRBJ2-5 | TRBD2 | many | TRBV7-3 | TGTGCCAGCAGCTTATTTGGCGGGGGGGTCCTTGAGACCCAGTACTTC | CASSLFGGGVLETQYF
TRBJ2-1 | TRBD1 | many | TRBV3-1 | TGTGCCAGCAGCCACTGGGACAGGGACTCCTACAATGAGCAGTTCTTC | CASSHWDRDSYNEQFF
TRBJ1-1 | NA | NA | TRBV2 | TGTGCCAGCAGCACAGAGGGGGGGAACACTGAAGCTTTCTTT | CASSTEGGNTEAFF
TRBJ2-1 | NA | NA | TRBV4-2 | TGTGCCAGCAGCCAAGCCGGGGTCCGACCTGAGAGCTCCTACAATGAGCAGTTCTTC | CASSQAGVRPESSYNEQFF
TRBJ2-3 | NA | many | TRBV7-6 | TGTGCCAGCAGCTTTGCGGAAGGGGGCACAGATACGCAGTATTTT | CASSFAEGGTDTQYF
TRBJ2-3 | NA | few | TRBV9 | TGTGCCAGCATAAGAGGGGGGTCGAACACAGATACGCAGTATTTT | CASIRGGSNTDTQYF
TRBJ1-1 | NA | NA | TRBV12-3/TRBV12-4 | TGTGCCAGCAGTTTAGCTGGGGTAACGGGGGCTTTCTTT | CASSLAGVTGAFF
TRBJ2-3 | NA | many | TRBV28 | TGTGCCAGCAGTTTATCTGTGGCAGATACGCAGTATTTT | CASSLSVADTQYF
TRBJ2-5 | NA | many | TRBV18 | TGTGCCAGCTCACCCTACCGCGCGGGACGGTACTTC | CASSPYRAGRYF
TRBJ1-4 | NA | few | TRBV4-1 | TGCGCCAGCAGCCCCTCTGTTGTTCGAACAACTAATGAAAAACTGTTTTTT | CASSPSVVRTTNEKLFF
TRBJ1-1 | NA | NA | TRBV6-4 | TGTGCCAGCAGTGACGGGACCGCTAGCACTGAAGCTTTCTTT | CASSDGTASTEAFF
TRBJ1-2 | NA | NA | TRBV12-3/TRBV12-4 | TGTGCCAGCAGTGATCGGGACTTACTCTATGGCTACACCTTC | CASSDRDLLYGYTF
TRBJ2-3 | NA | few | TRBV12-3/TRBV12-4 | TGTGCCACCACAACCCGGGGTACGCAGTATTTT | CATTTRGTQYF
TRBJ1-2 | NA | many | TRBV18 | TGTGCCAGCTCACCTCTCGGGGTTCAGGATGGCTACACCTTC | CASSPLGVQDGYTF
TRBJ2-5 | TRBD1 | many | TRBV6-1 | TGTGCCAGCAGTCGGACAGGCCAAGAGACCCAGTACTTC | CASSRTGQETQYF
TRBJ1-6 | TRBD1 | few | TRBV20-1 | TGCAGTGCTAGATTACAGGGGTCAGTGTCACCCCTCCACTTT | CSARLQGSVSPLHF
TRBJ1-1 | NA | once | TRBV4-2 | TGTGCCAGCAGCCAAGAAAAAGGGACAGCTTTCTTT | CASSQEKGTAFF
TRBJ2-2 | TRBD2 | NA | TRBV5-1 | TGCGCCAGCAGCTTGGTGGCTAGCGGGAACACCGGGGAGCTGTTTTTT | CASSLVASGNTGELFF
TRBJ2-2 | NA | NA | TRBV10-1 | TGCGCCAGCACGCCCCAACTCACCGGGGAGCTGTTTTTT | CASTPQLTGELFF
TRBJ2-2 | TRBD1 | many | TRBV5-1 | TGCGCCAGCAGCTCGACAGGGGCGGGGACCTTCAACACCGGGGAGCTGTTTTTT | CASSSTGAGTFNTGELFF